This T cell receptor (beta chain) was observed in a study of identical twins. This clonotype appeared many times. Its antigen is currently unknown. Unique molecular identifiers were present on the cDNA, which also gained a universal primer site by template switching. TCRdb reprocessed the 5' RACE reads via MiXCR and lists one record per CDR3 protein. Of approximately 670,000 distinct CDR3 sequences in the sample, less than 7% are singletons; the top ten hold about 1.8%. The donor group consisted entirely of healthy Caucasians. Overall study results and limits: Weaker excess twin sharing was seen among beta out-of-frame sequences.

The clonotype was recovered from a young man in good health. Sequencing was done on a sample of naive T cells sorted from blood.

CDR3 in amino acids: CATSDSGTHHEQFF. CDR3 in DNA: TGTGCCACCAGTGATTCCGGGACACATCATGAGCAGTTCTTC. The chain links TRBV24-1 to TRBJ2-1; TRBD1 is a possible D gene (6 bases). Germline V gives CDR1 KGHDR, CDR2 SFDVKD. This CDR3 has 14 amino acids. Trimming left V 2 bases short and J 8 bases short, with 12 bases between.